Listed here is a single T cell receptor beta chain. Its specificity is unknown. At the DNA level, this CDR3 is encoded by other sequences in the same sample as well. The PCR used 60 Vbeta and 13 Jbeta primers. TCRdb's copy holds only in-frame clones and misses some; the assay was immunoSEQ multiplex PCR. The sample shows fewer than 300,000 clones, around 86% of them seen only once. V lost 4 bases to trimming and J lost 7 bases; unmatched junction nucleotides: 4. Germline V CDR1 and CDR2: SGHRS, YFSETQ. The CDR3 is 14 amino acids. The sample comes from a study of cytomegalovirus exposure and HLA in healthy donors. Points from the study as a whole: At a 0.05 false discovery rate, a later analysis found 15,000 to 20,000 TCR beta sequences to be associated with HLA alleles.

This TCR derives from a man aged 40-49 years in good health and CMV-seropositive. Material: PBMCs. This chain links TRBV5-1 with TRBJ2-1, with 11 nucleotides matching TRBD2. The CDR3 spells CASSPGTSGNEQFF. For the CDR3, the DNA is TGCGCCAGCAGCCCCGGGACTAGCGGAAATGAGCAGTTCTTC.